This T cell receptor beta chain was sequenced for a study of T cell responses to AZD1222 COVID-19 vaccine. Study findings and constraints: Baseline serology detected seropositivity in only five to seven AZD1222 recipients. The CD4 TCRs associated with vaccination extended across spike and predominated at 160-218 and 743-854. Clonal diversity was possibly underestimated; the donors were predominantly white British and more often female.

The table lists this clone with a count of one. What it binds is unknown. V was trimmed by 6 bases and J by 5 bases, leaving 2 bases between them. Germline lookup yields CDR1 LNHDA and CDR2 SQIVND (reference sequence). The CDR3 has 10 residues. Method: immunoSEQ multiplex PCR; TCRdb's copy keeps in-frame clones and lacks some. The sample shows about 120,000 clones, about 92% of them seen only once. This sequence was found in an adult in good health. This chain links TRBV19 with TRBJ2-1; D is ambiguous. The specimen was peripheral blood, collected on day 0 of AZD1222 vaccination. This CDR3 reads CASRDNEQFF. DNA for the CDR3: TGTGCCAGTAGGGACAATGAGCAGTTCTTC.